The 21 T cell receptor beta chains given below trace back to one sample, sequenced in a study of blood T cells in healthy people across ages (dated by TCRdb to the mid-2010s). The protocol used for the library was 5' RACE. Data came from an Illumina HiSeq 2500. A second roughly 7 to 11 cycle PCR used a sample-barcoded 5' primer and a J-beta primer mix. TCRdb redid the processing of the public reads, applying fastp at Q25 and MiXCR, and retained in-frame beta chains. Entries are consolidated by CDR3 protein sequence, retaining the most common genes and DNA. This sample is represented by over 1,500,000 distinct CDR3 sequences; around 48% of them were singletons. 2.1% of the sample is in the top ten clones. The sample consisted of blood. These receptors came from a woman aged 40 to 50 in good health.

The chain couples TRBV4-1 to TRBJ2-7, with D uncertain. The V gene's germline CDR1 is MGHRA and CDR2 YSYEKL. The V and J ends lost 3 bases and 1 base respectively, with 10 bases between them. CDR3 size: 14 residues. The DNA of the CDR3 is TGCGCCAGCAGCCAGGATCCTAGGTCCTACGAGCAGTACTTC. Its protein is CASSQDPRSYEQYF.

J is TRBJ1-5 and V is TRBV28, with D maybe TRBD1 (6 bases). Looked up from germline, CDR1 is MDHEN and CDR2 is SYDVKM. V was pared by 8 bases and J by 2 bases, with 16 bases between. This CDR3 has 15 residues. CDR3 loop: CASGGRGRGNQPQHF. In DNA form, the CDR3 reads TGTGCCAGCGGAGGGAGGGGGAGGGGCAATCAGCCCCAGCATTTT. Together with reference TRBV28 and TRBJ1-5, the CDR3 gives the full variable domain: DVKVTQSSRYLVKRTGEKVFLECVQDMDHENMFWYRQDPGLGLRLIYFSYDVKMKEKGDIPEGYSVSREKKERFSLILESASTNQTSMYLCASGGRGRGNQPQHFGDGTRLSIL.

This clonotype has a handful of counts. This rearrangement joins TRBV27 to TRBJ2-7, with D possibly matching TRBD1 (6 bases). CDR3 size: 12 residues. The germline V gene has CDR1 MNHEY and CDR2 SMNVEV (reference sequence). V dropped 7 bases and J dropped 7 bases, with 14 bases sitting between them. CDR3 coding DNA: TGTGCCAGCACTACAGGGTTGGGTGAGCAGTACTTC. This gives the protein CASTTGLGEQYF.

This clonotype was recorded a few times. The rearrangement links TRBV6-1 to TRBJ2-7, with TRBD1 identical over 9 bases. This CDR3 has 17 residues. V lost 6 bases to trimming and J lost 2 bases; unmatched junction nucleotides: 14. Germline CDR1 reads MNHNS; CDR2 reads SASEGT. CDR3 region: CASRTLLRDRVTYEQYF. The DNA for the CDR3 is TGTGCCAGCAGAACTCTACTCCGGGACAGGGTCACCTACGAGCAGTACTTC.

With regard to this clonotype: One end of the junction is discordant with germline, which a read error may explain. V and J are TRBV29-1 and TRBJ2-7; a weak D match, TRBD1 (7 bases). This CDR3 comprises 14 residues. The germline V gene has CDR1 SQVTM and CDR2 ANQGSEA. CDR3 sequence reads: CSVEPGGPSCEQYF. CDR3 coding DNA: TGCAGCGTTGAACCAGGGGGGCCTTCCTGCGAGCAGTACTTC.

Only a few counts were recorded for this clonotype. The CDR3 DNA reads as TGTGCCAGCAGCCCTGGGACTAGCGGGTACGATGAGCAGTTCTTC. This encodes CASSPGTSGYDEQFF. The V gene is TRBV7-9, the J gene TRBJ2-1, with 12 bases fitting TRBD2. The CDR3 totals 15 residues. The germline V gene has CDR1 SEHNR and CDR2 FQNEAQ (reference sequence). After removal of 5 bases from V and 8 bases from J, the junction contained 7 bases not matched to a gene.

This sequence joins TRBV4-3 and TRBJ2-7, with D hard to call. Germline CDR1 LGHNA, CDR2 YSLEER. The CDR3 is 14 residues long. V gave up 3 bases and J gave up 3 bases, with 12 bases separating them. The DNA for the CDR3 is TGCGCCAGCAGCCATGATCGAGACGGCTACGAGCAGTACTTC. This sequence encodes CASSHDRDGYEQYF.

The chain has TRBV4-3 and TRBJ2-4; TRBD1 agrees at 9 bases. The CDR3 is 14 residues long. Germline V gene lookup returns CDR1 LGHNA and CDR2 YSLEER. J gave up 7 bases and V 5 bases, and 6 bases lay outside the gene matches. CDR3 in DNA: TGCGCCAGCAGCAAAGGGACAGGGAGGAACATTCAGTACTTC. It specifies CASSKGTGRNIQYF.

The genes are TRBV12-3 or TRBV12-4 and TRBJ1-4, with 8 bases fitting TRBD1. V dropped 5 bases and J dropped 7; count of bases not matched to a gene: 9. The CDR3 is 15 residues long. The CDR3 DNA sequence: TGTGCCAGCAGTGACAGACAGGGGAGCGTTGAAAAACTGTTTTTT. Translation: CASSDRQGSVEKLFF.

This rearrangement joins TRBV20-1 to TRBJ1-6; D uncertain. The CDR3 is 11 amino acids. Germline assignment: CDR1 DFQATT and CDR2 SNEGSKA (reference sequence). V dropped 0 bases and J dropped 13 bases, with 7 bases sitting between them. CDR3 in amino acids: CSARDLSPLHF. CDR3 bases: TGCAGTGCTAGAGATCTATCGCCCCTCCACTTT.

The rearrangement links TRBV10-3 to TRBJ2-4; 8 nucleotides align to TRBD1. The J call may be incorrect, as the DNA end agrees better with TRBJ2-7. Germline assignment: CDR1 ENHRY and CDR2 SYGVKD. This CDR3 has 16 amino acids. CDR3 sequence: CAISGEHSGGGGEQYF. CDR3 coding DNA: TGTGCCATCAGTGGAGAGCATTCAGGGGGCGGTGGCGAGCAGTACTTC.

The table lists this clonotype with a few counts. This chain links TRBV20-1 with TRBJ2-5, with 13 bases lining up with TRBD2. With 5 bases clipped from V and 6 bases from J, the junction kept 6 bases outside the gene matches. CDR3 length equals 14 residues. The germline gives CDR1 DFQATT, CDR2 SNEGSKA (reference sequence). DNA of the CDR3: TGCAGTGCTTGGGGACTAGCGGGGATGAAGACCCAGTACTTC. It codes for CSAWGLAGMKTQYF.

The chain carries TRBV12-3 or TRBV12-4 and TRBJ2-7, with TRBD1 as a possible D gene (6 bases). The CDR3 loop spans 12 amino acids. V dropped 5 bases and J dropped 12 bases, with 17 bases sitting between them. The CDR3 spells CASSHTGNPVYF. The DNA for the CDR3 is TGTGCCAGCAGTCATACAGGGAACCCTGTGTACTTC.

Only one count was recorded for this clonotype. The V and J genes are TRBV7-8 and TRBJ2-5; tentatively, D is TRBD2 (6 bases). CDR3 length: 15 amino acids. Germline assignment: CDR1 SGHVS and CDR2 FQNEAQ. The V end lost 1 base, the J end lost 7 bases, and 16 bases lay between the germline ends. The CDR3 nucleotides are TGTGCCAGCAGCTTAGGGCGGGACCCATCGGGGACCCAGTACTTC. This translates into CASSLGRDPSGTQYF.

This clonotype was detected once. The CDR3, as DNA: TGTGCCAGCAGTGACCGTGGGGTGATACGTCAGCCCCAGCATTTT. Protein product: CASSDRGVIRQPQHF. The V gene is TRBV6-1, the J gene TRBJ1-5; D unresolved. This CDR3 spans 15 amino acids. The germline V and J ends were trimmed by 3 bases and 6 bases, with 15 bases remaining between them. CDR1 and CDR2 from the germline V gene are MNHNS and SASEGT.

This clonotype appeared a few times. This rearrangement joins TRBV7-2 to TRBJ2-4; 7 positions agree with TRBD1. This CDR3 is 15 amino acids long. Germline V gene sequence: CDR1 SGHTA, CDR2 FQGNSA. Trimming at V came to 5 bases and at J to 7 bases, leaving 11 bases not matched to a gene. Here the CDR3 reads CASSADRRVGNIQYF. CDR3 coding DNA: TGTGCCAGCAGCGCGGACAGGCGGGTTGGGAACATTCAGTACTTC. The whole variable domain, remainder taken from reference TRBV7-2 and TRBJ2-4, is GAGVSQSPSNKVTEKGKDVELRCDPISGHTALYWYRQSLGQGLEFLIYFQGNSAPDKSGLPSDRFSAERTGGSVSTLTIQRTQQEDSAVYLCASSADRRVGNIQYFGAGTRLSVL.

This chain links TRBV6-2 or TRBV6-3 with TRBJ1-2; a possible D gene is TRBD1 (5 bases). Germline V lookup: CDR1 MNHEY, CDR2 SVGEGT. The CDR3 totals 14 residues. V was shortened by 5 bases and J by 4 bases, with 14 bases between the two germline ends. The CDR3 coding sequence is TGTGCCAGCAGTCCGGTTCGACAGACCTATGGCTACACCTTC. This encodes CASSPVRQTYGYTF.

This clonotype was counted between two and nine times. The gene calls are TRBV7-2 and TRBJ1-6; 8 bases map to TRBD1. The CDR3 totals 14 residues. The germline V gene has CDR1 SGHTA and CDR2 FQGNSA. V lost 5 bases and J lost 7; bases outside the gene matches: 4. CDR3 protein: CASSPTGVNSPLHF. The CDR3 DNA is TGTGCCAGCAGCCCGACAGGGGTAAATTCACCCCTCCACTTT.

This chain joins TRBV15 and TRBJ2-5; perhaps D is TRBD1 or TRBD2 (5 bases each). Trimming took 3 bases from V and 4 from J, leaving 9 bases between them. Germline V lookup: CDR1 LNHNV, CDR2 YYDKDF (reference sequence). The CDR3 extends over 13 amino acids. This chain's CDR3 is CATSSHGTETQYF. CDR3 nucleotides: TGTGCCACCAGCAGTCACGGGACAGAGACCCAGTACTTC.

The CDR3 DNA follows: TGCAGCGCTTACGGGACTAGCGCAATAGGGGGCATTCAGTACTTC. It translates to CSAYGTSAIGGIQYF. V and J are TRBV29-1 and TRBJ2-4; 10 nucleotides match TRBD2. CDR1 and CDR2 from the germline V gene are SQVTM and ANQGSEA. Trimming at V came to 7 bases and at J to 9 bases, leaving 15 bases not matched to a gene. This CDR3 is built from 15 residues. Variable domain in full (rest from reference TRBV29-1 and TRBJ2-4): SAVISQKPSRDICQRGTSLTIQCQVDSQVTMMFWYRQQPGQSLTLIATANQGSEATYESGFVIDKFPISRPNLTFSTLTVSNMSPEDSSIYLCSAYGTSAIGGIQYFGAGTRLSVL.

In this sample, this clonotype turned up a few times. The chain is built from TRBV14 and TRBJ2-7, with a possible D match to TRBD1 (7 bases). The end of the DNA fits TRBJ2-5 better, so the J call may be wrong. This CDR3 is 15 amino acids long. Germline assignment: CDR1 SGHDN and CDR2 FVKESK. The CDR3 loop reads CASSHRQGGRETQYF. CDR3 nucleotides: TGTGCCAGCAGCCACAGACAGGGAGGAAGGGAGACCCAGTACTTC.